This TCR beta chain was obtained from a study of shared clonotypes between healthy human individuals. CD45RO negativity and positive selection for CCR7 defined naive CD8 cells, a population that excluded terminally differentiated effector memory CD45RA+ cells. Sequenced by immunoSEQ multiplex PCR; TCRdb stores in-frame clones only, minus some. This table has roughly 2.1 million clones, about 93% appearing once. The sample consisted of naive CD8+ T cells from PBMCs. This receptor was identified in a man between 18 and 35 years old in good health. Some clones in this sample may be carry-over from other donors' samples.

The CDR3 nucleotides are TGTGCCAGCAGCTATACAGGGGGAACGAGGAATACGCAGTATTTT. This codes for CASSYTGGTRNTQYF. V usage is TRBV7-2 and J usage is TRBJ2-3; 8 nucleotides align to TRBD1. V trimming: 4 bases; J trimming: 7 bases; junction bases outside the gene matches: 10. Germline CDR1 SGHTA, CDR2 FQGNSA. This CDR3 has 15 amino acids.